Given below is one T cell receptor beta chain in context. Antigen specificity is unknown. Germline CDR1 reads SNHLY; CDR2 reads FYNNEI. This CDR3 comprises 13 residues. Trimming took off 5 bases at V and 2 bases at J, with 10 bases between the two ends. These data belong to a study of radiotherapy plus CTLA-4 blockade in lung cancer. Overall study context: Objective responses were observed in 15% to 20% of patients, and disease control was achieved by approximately 34%. General study points: In blood, after radiotherapy plus ipilimumab, tumor-derived TCR clones expanded. Best predicting response, reportedly, were early blood T cell clone dynamics, with interferon-beta.

Assay: immunoSEQ multiplex PCR; the TCRdb copy retains only in-frame clones and omits some. The table shows approximately 90,000 clones, with about 80% occurring only once. Participants had chemo-refractory metastatic non-small-cell lung cancer and were treated with focal radiation plus ipilimumab CTLA-4 blockade. The rearrangement uses TRBV2 and TRBJ2-7, with D unclear. Source: peripheral blood, taken from a patient treated with radiotherapy plus ipilimumab. The TCR comes from a human donor with non-small cell lung cancer who had stable disease on radiotherapy plus ipilimumab. CDR3 loop: CASSRIATYEQYF. The CDR3 nucleotides read TGTGCCAGCAGTCGGATAGCAACCTACGAGCAGTACTTC.